The 13 T cell receptor beta chains reported below all come from one sample, sequenced in a study of shared clonotypes between healthy human individuals. The assay was immunoSEQ multiplex PCR, and TCRdb's table has in-frame clones only and misses some. The sample has over a million clones, 95% to 97% seen once. The sample comprised naive CD4+ T cells sorted from blood. Subset in this sample: CD45RA+ positively selected. These receptors all come from a young man in good health.

The chain is built from TRBV6-1 and TRBJ1-3; D gene unclear. This CDR3 is built from 17 residues. Per germline, CDR1 MNHNS and CDR2 SASEGT. The V end was cut by 4 bases, the J end by 0 bases, with 16 bases between. CDR3 region: CASSVLAVPVSGNTIYF. CDR3 DNA sequence: TGTGCCAGCAGTGTTCTTGCCGTCCCGGTCTCTGGAAACACCATATATTTT.

The chain combines TRBV6-5 with TRBJ2-7; 11 nucleotides line up with TRBD2. The CDR3 runs to 15 residues. The V and J ends lost 6 bases and 0 bases, in that order; junction bases with no gene match: 4. The V gene's germline CDR1 is MNHEY and CDR2 SVGAGI. The DNA for the CDR3 is TGTGCCAGCAGACCGCTAGCGGGAGGCTCCTACGAGCAGTACTTC. It translates to CASRPLAGGSYEQYF.

The chain has TRBV5-6 and TRBJ2-1, with D perhaps TRBD2 (6 bases). CDR3 length: 15 amino acids. Trimming took 4 bases from V and 5 from J, leaving 16 bases between them. Germline V gene lookup returns CDR1 SGHDT and CDR2 YYEEEE. The CDR3 nucleotides read TGTGCCAGCAGCCCAATTTACAGGACTAACAATGAGCAGTTCTTC. Translation: CASSPIYRTNNEQFF.

This clone was seen a single time. The genes are TRBV29-1 and TRBJ2-5, with D perhaps assigned TRBD1 or TRBD2 (7 bases each). Germline CDR1 reads SQVTM; CDR2 reads ANQGSEA. V was shortened by 7 bases and J by 0 bases, with 12 bases between the two germline ends. This CDR3 is 13 amino acids long. The CDR3 nucleotides are TGCAGCGCAGCGGGACAGTACCAAGAGACCCAGTACTTC. Residues: CSAAGQYQETQYF.

The J gene is TRBJ2-7, the V gene TRBV13; 9 bases line up with TRBD2. Per germline, CDR1 PRHDT and CDR2 FYEKMQ (reference sequence). The CDR3 is made up of 14 amino acids. Trimming at V came to 1 base and at J to 4 bases, leaving 2 bases not matched to a gene. The CDR3 loop is CASSLEAGGYEQYF. CDR3 sequence (DNA): TGTGCCAGCAGCTTAGAAGCGGGAGGTTACGAGCAGTACTTC.

V is TRBV28 and J is TRBJ2-7; D assignment may be TRBD1 or TRBD2 (5 bases each). V dropped 1 base and J dropped 0 bases, with 22 bases sitting between them. The CDR3 spans 19 residues. Germline V gene sequence: CDR1 MDHEN, CDR2 SYDVKM. CDR3 nucleotide sequence: TGTGCCAGCAGTTTATCGGGCTATTTCGGGGAAGACAGCTCCTACGAGCAGTACTTC. Residues: CASSLSGYFGEDSSYEQYF.

The chain recombines TRBV27 with TRBJ2-3; D may be TRBD2 (6 bases). The CDR3 is 12 amino acids. The germline V gene encodes CDR1 MNHEY and CDR2 SMNVEV (reference sequence). Between the trimmed V and J ends, which lost 6 bases and 9 bases, there was a span of 13 bases. The CDR3 region has the DNA TGTGCCAGCAGAGAACCTCGGGGGACGCAGTATTTT. This encodes CASREPRGTQYF.

V gene TRBV28 combines with J gene TRBJ2-7; TRBD2 matches 10 bases. Trimming cost V 6 bases and J 2 bases; bases outside gene matches: 4. The CDR3 has 14 residues. Germline lookup yields CDR1 MDHEN and CDR2 SYDVKM. The CDR3 bases are TGTGCCAGCAGAGGAGCGGGAGGGCCCTACGAGCAGTACTTC. Residues: CASRGAGGPYEQYF.

This clone was seen a few times. The same CDR3 also results from other DNA sequences found in this sample. This chain joins TRBV28 and TRBJ2-7, with TRBD2 identical over 13 bases. V trimming: 6 bases; J trimming: 4 bases; junction bases outside the gene matches: 0. This CDR3 is 13 amino acids long. CDR1 is MDHEN and CDR2 is SYDVKM in the germline V gene. The CDR3 region is CASRTSGRYEQYF. The CDR3 DNA reads TGTGCCAGCAGGACTAGCGGGAGGTACGAGCAGTACTTC.

This clone was seen only once. The gene calls are TRBV15 and TRBJ2-3; D is unresolved. Per the germline V gene, CDR1 is LNHNV and CDR2 is YYDKDF (reference sequence). The CDR3 has 13 amino acids. Trimming cost V 4 bases and J 4 bases, with 9 bases left between them. The CDR3 nucleotides read TGTGCCACCAGCAATAGGGCCTCAGATACGCAGTATTTT. As protein: CATSNRASDTQYF.

The chain is built from TRBV28 and TRBJ2-2; no reliable D call. Deletions cut 6 bases from V and 5 bases from J, with 10 bases between. Germline CDR1 MDHEN, CDR2 SYDVKM. The CDR3 has 13 residues. The CDR3 spells CASRGPWTGELFF. CDR3 DNA: TGTGCCAGCAGAGGGCCCTGGACCGGGGAGCTGTTTTTT.

The chain recombines TRBV5-6 with TRBJ1-1, with 9 nucleotides matching TRBD1. The CDR3 loop spans 15 amino acids. With V trimmed by 1 base and J by 6 bases, 7 bases remained unmatched. CDR1 SGHDT and CDR2 YYEEEE come from the germline V gene. CDR3: CASSLTGGAPAEAFF. The CDR3 nucleotides are TGTGCCAGCAGCTTGACAGGGGGCGCCCCCGCTGAAGCTTTCTTT.

The rearrangement joins TRBV19 to TRBJ2-7; D is perhaps TRBD1 (5 bases). V lost 1 base to trimming and J lost 5 bases, with 12 bases between them. Germline V gene sequence: CDR1 LNHDA, CDR2 SQIVND (reference sequence). The length of the CDR3 is 14 residues. The CDR3 bases are TGTGCCAGTAGTATAGGGCCAGGGTCCCACGAGCAGTACTTC. Protein product: CASSIGPGSHEQYF.